This T cell receptor beta chain was recovered during a study of T cell responses to AZD1222 COVID-19 vaccine. V was clipped by 5 bases and J by 4 bases; unmatched bases: 8. The CDR3 extends over 15 amino acids. Germline assignment: CDR1 SGHVS and CDR2 FNYEAQ. Study results and limitations: Recipients of two AZD1222 doses showed rising Spike-specific TCR breadth and depth. Females outnumbered males among donors, who were mostly white British; clonal diversity was possibly underestimated. Among spike-specific TCRs, nearly half reportedly target unmutated variant regions.

TCRdb keeps only in-frame clones here, not all; method: immunoSEQ multiplex PCR. Of about 70,000 clones in the sample, 75% to 90% are singletons; the top ten hold 20%. Note on this clone: What it binds is not known.

This clonotype originated in an adult in good health. The starting material was peripheral blood, obtained on day 0 of AZD1222 vaccination. The V gene is TRBV7-6, the J gene TRBJ1-2; 9 bases are shared with TRBD1. For the CDR3, the DNA is TGTGCCAGCAGCCAGGGACAGGGAACGGGCTATGGCTACACCTTC. Protein: CASSQGQGTGYGYTF.